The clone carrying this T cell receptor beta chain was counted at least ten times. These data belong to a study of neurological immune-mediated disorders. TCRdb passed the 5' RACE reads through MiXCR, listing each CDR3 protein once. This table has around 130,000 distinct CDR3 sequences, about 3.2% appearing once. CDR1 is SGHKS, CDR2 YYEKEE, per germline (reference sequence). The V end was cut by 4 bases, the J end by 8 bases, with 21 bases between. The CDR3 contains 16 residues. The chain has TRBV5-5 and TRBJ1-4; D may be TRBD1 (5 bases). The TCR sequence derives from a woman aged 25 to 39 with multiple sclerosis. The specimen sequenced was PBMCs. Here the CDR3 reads CASSPWDVLEGEKLFF. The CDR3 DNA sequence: TGTGCCAGCAGCCCGTGGGACGTGCTAGAAGGGGAAAAACTGTTTTTT.